Each of the 8 T cell receptor beta chains below was sequenced from the same sample in a study of blood T cell repertoires in COVID-19. The repertoire was sequenced with immunoSEQ multiplex PCR; TCRdb's copy has only in-frame clones and lacks some. Among around 130,000 clones listed, approximately 90% were seen once. What was sequenced was peripheral blood. The receptors come from a man over 45 with active or convalescent COVID-19.

The chain has TRBV27 and TRBJ1-1; 9 bases align to TRBD1. The CDR3 is 15 amino acids. Germline V CDR1 and CDR2: MNHEY, SMNVEV (reference sequence). The V segment lost 6 bases and the J segment 2 bases; nucleotides outside the gene matches: 7. The DNA for the CDR3 is TGTGCCAGCAGCCTACAGGGGGCGGGAAACACTGAAGCTTTCTTT. Translating it yields CASSLQGAGNTEAFF.

This clone is a singleton in its sample. This chain links TRBV28 with TRBJ2-3, with 8 bases fitting TRBD2. The CDR3 extends over 12 amino acids. V gave up 7 bases and J gave up 9 bases; unmatched junction bases: 6. CDR1 and CDR2 (germline): MDHEN, SYDVKM. The CDR3 DNA reads as TGTGCCAGCAACGGGGGGGGTTTAACGCAGTATTTT. This encodes CASNGGGLTQYF.

The J gene is TRBJ2-3, the V gene TRBV7-8, with 9 bases fitting TRBD2. Germline values: CDR1 SGHVS, CDR2 FQNEAQ. The CDR3 loop spans 16 amino acids. V gave up 5 bases and J gave up 6 bases; unmatched junction bases: 12. CDR3: CASSIASTSGGDTQYF. The CDR3 DNA follows: TGTGCCAGCAGCATCGCCTCGACTAGCGGAGGGGATACGCAGTATTTT.

This chain uses TRBV10-3 with TRBJ1-2, with 9 bases lining up with TRBD1. The CDR3 spans 14 residues. Germline CDR1 is ENHRY and CDR2 is SYGVKD. V dropped 2 bases and J dropped 4; count of bases not matched to a gene: 2. In nucleotides, the CDR3 is TGTGCCATCAGTGAGGGGACAGGGCGCTATGGCTACACCTTC. Its protein product is CAISEGTGRYGYTF.

V and J are TRBV27 and TRBJ1-4; D gene ambiguous. Germline lookup yields CDR1 MNHEY and CDR2 SMNVEV (reference sequence). The CDR3 extends over 14 amino acids. The V end was cut by 4 bases, the J end by 0 bases, with 6 bases between. The CDR3 spells CASSYSSTNEKLFF. The CDR3 DNA is TGTGCCAGCAGTTACAGTTCAACTAATGAAAAACTGTTTTTT.

This chain uses TRBV19 with TRBJ1-3, with 11 bases fitting TRBD1. V gave up 5 bases and J gave up 1 base; unmatched junction bases: 1. This CDR3 has 15 amino acids. Germline CDR1 reads LNHDA; CDR2 reads SQIVND (reference sequence). The CDR3, as DNA: TGTGCCAGTAGTCGGGACAGGGGGTCTGGAAACACCATATATTTT. Translating it yields CASSRDRGSGNTIYF.

The chain carries TRBV7-6 and TRBJ2-2; 7 nucleotides agree with TRBD2. Per the germline V gene, CDR1 is SGHVS and CDR2 is FNYEAQ. This CDR3 is built from 15 residues. J lost 6 bases, V lost 0 bases, and 4 bases had no gene match. The CDR3 bases are TGTGCCAGCAGCTTAGCAGCGGGGCTTCCCGGGGAGCTGTTTTTT. It is translated as CASSLAAGLPGELFF.

V gene TRBV15 combines with J gene TRBJ1-6; D gene ambiguous. The V gene lost 0 bases and the J gene lost 10 bases, with 13 bases spanning the gap. Looked up from germline, CDR1 is LNHNV and CDR2 is YYDKDF (reference sequence). The CDR3 consists of 15 residues. The CDR3 region has the DNA TGTGCCACCAGCAGAGAAAATTTGGGCACCTCACCCCTCCACTTT. Translation gives CATSRENLGTSPLHF.